These 32 T cell receptor beta chains came from one sample sequenced in a study of blood T cell repertoires in COVID-19. The method was immunoSEQ multiplex PCR; TCRdb's version includes in-frame clones alone and lacks a portion of them. The sample carries roughly 340,000 clones, approximately 91% recorded once. Sample: peripheral blood. Source of these receptors: an older woman with COVID-19, enrolled during active disease.

This chain uses TRBV19 with TRBJ2-7; 13 nucleotides match TRBD2. V lost 5 bases to trimming and J lost 0 bases; unmatched junction nucleotides: 4. This CDR3 spans 16 amino acids. CDR1 LNHDA and CDR2 SQIVND come from the germline V gene (reference sequence). The CDR3 is CASSWTSGGYSYEQYF. CDR3 coding DNA: TGTGCCAGTAGTTGGACTAGCGGGGGTTACTCCTACGAGCAGTACTTC.

The rearrangement links TRBV19 to TRBJ1-5, with TRBD1 matching 8 bases. The CDR3 totals 14 residues. The ends lost 6 bases at V and 7 bases at J; junction bases unmatched: 8. CDR1 and CDR2 from the germline V gene are LNHDA and SQIVND (reference sequence). CDR3 region: CASRGRDRGQPQHF. CDR3 in DNA: TGTGCCAGTAGAGGTCGAGACAGGGGACAGCCCCAGCATTTT. Combining the CDR3 with reference TRBV19 and TRBJ1-5 gives the whole variable domain DGGITQSPKYLFRKEGQNVTLSCEQNLNHDAMYWYRQDPGQGLRLIYYSQIVNDFQKGDIAEGYSVSREKKESFPLTVTSAQKNPTAFYLCASRGRDRGQPQHFGDGTRLSIL.

V and J are TRBV24-1 and TRBJ2-2, with no clear D. There are 14 residues in the CDR3. V shed 0 bases and J shed 10 bases, with 11 bases lying between them. Per germline, CDR1 KGHDR and CDR2 SFDVKD. The CDR3 protein is CATSDLYLSSELFF. CDR3 coding DNA: TGTGCCACCAGTGATTTGTACCTATCCTCGGAGCTGTTTTTT.

The rearrangement uses TRBV18 and TRBJ1-1; 11 positions match TRBD1. CDR1 is KGHSH, CDR2 LQKENI, per germline. The CDR3 spans 16 residues. The V gene end was trimmed by 5 bases and the J gene end by 4 bases; junction bases not matched to a gene: 9. DNA of the CDR3: TGTGCCAGCTCAAGCGGACAGGGGGCTACCATCACTGAAGCTTTCTTT. Translated: CASSSGQGATITEAFF.

The chain has TRBV2 and TRBJ1-2, with D possibly TRBD1 on 6 matching bases. Trimming cost V 5 bases and J 4 bases, with 14 bases left between them. Germline values: CDR1 SNHLY, CDR2 FYNNEI. The CDR3 is 14 residues long. The CDR3 sequence is CASSNQGSGYGYTF. CDR3 DNA: TGTGCCAGCAGTAACCAGGGGAGCGGCTATGGCTACACCTTC.

V usage is TRBV28 and J usage is TRBJ1-5; D is unresolved. Germline values: CDR1 MDHEN, CDR2 SYDVKM. The length of the CDR3 is 13 residues. V gave up 7 bases and J gave up 5 bases, with 12 bases separating them. In nucleotides, the CDR3 is TGTGCCAGCAAGGTTAGCTGGGATCAGCCCCAGCATTTT. Translation gives CASKVSWDQPQHF.

This clone was seen a single time. The chain carries TRBV11-2 and TRBJ1-1, with 9 bases matching TRBD1. In germline, CDR1 is SGHAT, CDR2 FQNNGV. The V gene end was trimmed by 3 bases and the J gene end by 6 bases; junction bases not matched to a gene: 5. CDR3 length equals 14 residues. CDR3 sequence (DNA): TGTGCCAGCAGCTTGGGACAGGGCGTCCCTGAAGCTTTCTTT. Encoded protein: CASSLGQGVPEAFF. Full variable domain (outside the CDR3, taken from reference TRBV11-2 and TRBJ1-1): EAGVAQSPRYKIIEKRQSVAFWCNPISGHATLYWYQQILGQGPKLLIQFQNNGVVDDSQLPKDRFSAERLKGVDSTLKIQPAKLEDSAVYLCASSLGQGVPEAFFGQGTRLTVV.

The rearrangement joins TRBV4-3 to TRBJ2-1; TRBD2 might be the D (5 bases). The CDR3 has 15 residues. V was cut by 6 bases and J by 8 bases, with 20 bases left in between. Germline values: CDR1 LGHNA, CDR2 YSLEER. In DNA form, the CDR3 reads TGCGCCAGCAGTCCTACTGGATACAGCGGCGATGAGCAGTTCTTC. This gives the protein CASSPTGYSGDEQFF.

The chain joins TRBV6-6 to TRBJ1-6; 9 positions match TRBD1. This CDR3 is 13 amino acids long. V was clipped by 6 bases and J by 13 bases; unmatched bases: 7. CDR1 and CDR2 (germline): MNHNY, SVGAGI (reference sequence). The CDR3 sequence: CASSSGTGSPLHF. DNA of the CDR3: TGTGCCAGCAGCTCCGGGACAGGGTCTCCCCTCCACTTT.

This clone was detected once. The CDR3 bases are TGTGCCAGCAGTCTCGGTGAAATTGAAGCTTTCTTT. This gives the protein CASSLGEIEAFF. The rearrangement uses TRBV28 and TRBJ1-1; unclear D gene. The germline V and J ends were trimmed by 5 bases and 7 bases, with 11 bases remaining between them. CDR1 and CDR2 from the germline V gene are MDHEN and SYDVKM. The CDR3 runs 12 residues.

This clone was recorded once. This chain joins TRBV29-1 and TRBJ2-2, with 11 bases that match TRBD2. The CDR3 covers 15 residues. CDR1 and CDR2 from the germline V gene are SQVTM and ANQGSEA. After removal of 7 bases from V and 4 bases from J, the junction contained 8 bases not matched to a gene. The CDR3 is CSAAVGTSGTGELFF. CDR3 DNA: TGCAGCGCCGCGGTCGGGACTAGCGGCACCGGGGAGCTGTTTTTT.

Notes on this clone: Different DNA sequences within this sample yield the same CDR3. The chain combines TRBV5-1 with TRBJ1-1; 7 bases match TRBD1. The ends lost 4 bases at V and 4 bases at J; junction bases unmatched: 4. Germline values: CDR1 SGHRS, CDR2 YFSETQ. CDR3 length equals 13 residues. CDR3 sequence: CASSLQGRTEAFF. The CDR3 region has the DNA TGCGCCAGCAGCCTACAGGGGCGCACTGAAGCTTTCTTT. The full variable domain, completed using reference TRBV5-1 and TRBJ1-1, is KAGVTQTPRYLIKTRGQQVTLSCSPISGHRSVSWYQQTPGQGLQFLFEYFSETQRNKGNFPGRFSGRQFSNSRSEMNVSTLELGDSALYLCASSLQGRTEAFFGQGTRLTVV.

This clone has a single count. This chain connects TRBV5-4 to TRBJ2-2, with TRBD1 matching over 9 bases. The CDR3 consists of 16 residues. Germline assignment: CDR1 SGHNT and CDR2 YYREEE (reference sequence). V lost 4 bases and J lost 4; bases outside the gene matches: 8. The CDR3 sequence is CASSPRGTGSTGELFF. The CDR3 coding sequence is TGTGCCAGCAGCCCTCGGGGGACAGGGAGCACCGGGGAGCTGTTTTTT. The full variable domain, with the rest looked up from reference TRBV5-4 and TRBJ2-2, is ETGVTQSPTHLIKTRGQQVTLRCSSQSGHNTVSWYQQALGQGPQFIFQYYREEENGRGNFPPRFSGLQFPNYSSELNVNALELDDSALYLCASSPRGTGSTGELFFGEGSRLTVL.

The chain recombines TRBV7-2 with TRBJ1-2; D uncertain. Germline CDR1 SGHTA, CDR2 FQGNSA. V was clipped by 1 base and J by 7 bases, with 10 bases between them. CDR3 length: 13 residues. The CDR3 nucleotides read TGTGCCAGCAGCTTAGGGGCAGGAGGTGGCTACACCTTC. Its translation: CASSLGAGGGYTF.

This chain joins TRBV5-1 and TRBJ2-7; 8 bases are shared with TRBD1. V shed 4 bases, J shed 0 bases, and the junction held 9 bases outside the gene matches. CDR1 and CDR2 from the germline V gene are SGHRS and YFSETQ. The CDR3 totals 16 residues. CDR3 in amino acids: CASSRQGPTLSYEQYF. CDR3 nucleotide sequence: TGCGCCAGCAGCAGACAGGGGCCGACCCTCTCCTACGAGCAGTACTTC.

The chain carries TRBV10-3 and TRBJ2-5, with TRBD1 as a possible D gene (6 bases). The ends were cut back, 7 bases at V and 5 bases at J, with 17 bases in the middle. The germline V gene encodes CDR1 ENHRY and CDR2 SYGVKD. The CDR3 runs 14 residues. The CDR3 DNA follows: TGTGCCATCAAGGGGGACACAGCAGGGGAGACCCAGTACTTC. This gives the protein CAIKGDTAGETQYF.

CDR3 residues: CATSPSRGGTITDTQYF. The CDR3 nucleotides are TGTGCCACCAGTCCTTCAAGGGGGGGGACGATCACAGATACGCAGTATTTT. V is TRBV24-1 and J is TRBJ2-3, with D possibly matching TRBD2 (7 bases). CDR1 is KGHDR, CDR2 SFDVKD, per germline. The CDR3 extends over 17 amino acids. The V end was cut by 6 bases, the J end by 2 bases, with 20 bases between.

The chain has TRBV7-2 and TRBJ2-5, with D maybe TRBD1 (5 bases). The germline CDR1 and CDR2 sequences are SGHTA and FQGNSA. Between the trimmed V and J ends, which lost 2 bases and 5 bases, there was a span of 12 bases. This CDR3 region has 14 residues. DNA for the CDR3: TGTGCCAGCAGCTTAAATAGGGGCCGGGAGACCCAGTACTTC. The encoded protein is CASSLNRGRETQYF.

The rearrangement links TRBV28 to TRBJ2-7; 11 positions agree with TRBD1. Germline V gene sequence: CDR1 MDHEN, CDR2 SYDVKM. CDR3 length: 16 amino acids. Trimming took 5 bases from V and 2 from J; bases not matched to a gene: 8. The CDR3 DNA follows: TGTGCCAGCAGTATTGGGGGACAGGGGGAAGCCTACGAGCAGTACTTC. Its translation: CASSIGGQGEAYEQYF.

The rearrangement uses TRBV10-2 and TRBJ2-3; TRBD1 aligns across 8 bases. V lost 6 bases, J lost 5 bases, and 4 bases stayed unmatched. The CDR3 is 13 amino acids. The V gene's germline CDR1 is WSHSY and CDR2 SAAADI. The CDR3 spells CASSRGRIDTQYF. CDR3 in DNA: TGCGCCAGCAGCAGGGGGCGGATAGATACGCAGTATTTT.

This chain links TRBV6-2 or TRBV6-3 with TRBJ1-5, with a possible D match to TRBD1 (6 bases). CDR1 is MNHEY, CDR2 SVGEGT, per germline. V was cut by 6 bases and J by 3 bases, with 18 bases left in between. The CDR3 sequence is 16 residues long. CDR3 sequence reads: CASSDTTGSYNQPQHF. CDR3 DNA sequence: TGTGCCAGCAGCGATACTACAGGGTCCTACAATCAGCCCCAGCATTTT.

This chain uses TRBV7-9 with TRBJ1-1, with TRBD1 as a possible D gene (5 bases). The CDR3 contains 19 residues. From germline, CDR1 is SEHNR and CDR2 FQNEAQ (reference sequence). The V end was cut by 1 base, the J end by 1 base, with 22 bases between. The CDR3 nucleotides are TGTGCCAGCAGCTTAGACACACTACGGGGCGGGGATAAGAACACTGAAGCTTTCTTT. As protein: CASSLDTLRGGDKNTEAFF.

The CDR3 spells CATSDPTGDSGNTIYF. CDR3 sequence (DNA): TGTGCCACCAGTGATCCCACAGGCGACTCTGGAAACACCATATATTTT. The chain joins TRBV24-1 to TRBJ1-3; possible D gene TRBD1, 5 bases. CDR3 length: 16 residues. CDR1 and CDR2 (germline): KGHDR, SFDVKD. Trimming took 3 bases from V and 0 from J, leaving 11 bases between them.

The V call is TRBV28, the J call TRBJ1-2, with D perhaps matching TRBD1 (6 bases). Germline CDR1 reads MDHEN; CDR2 reads SYDVKM. Trimming stripped 2 bases from V and 3 bases from J, with 13 bases between. The CDR3 totals 15 residues. The CDR3 loop reads CASSLPDRSYYGYTF. DNA for the CDR3: TGTGCCAGCAGTTTACCAGACAGGTCCTACTATGGCTACACCTTC.

The chain employs TRBV24-1 and TRBJ1-2, with 7 positions matching TRBD1. Germline CDR1 reads KGHDR; CDR2 reads SFDVKD. The junction had 4 bases not matched to a gene; V was cut back by 6 bases and J by 4 bases. The CDR3 runs 13 residues. The CDR3 DNA reads as TGTGCCACCAGTTACAGGGGAAGCTATGGCTACACCTTC. It yields the protein CATSYRGSYGYTF.

The genes are TRBV28 and TRBJ1-4, with TRBD1 as a possible D gene (6 bases). Trimming left V 8 bases short and J 11 bases short, with 18 bases between. Germline lookup yields CDR1 MDHEN and CDR2 SYDVKM. The CDR3 spans 13 residues. DNA of the CDR3: TGTGCCAGCCTCGACAGGACGTTTGGGAAACTGTTTTTT. As protein: CASLDRTFGKLFF. The entire variable domain, with the rest obtained from reference TRBV28 and TRBJ1-4, is as follows: DVKVTQSSRYLVKRTGEKVFLECVQDMDHENMFWYRQDPGLGLRLIYFSYDVKMKEKGDIPEGYSVSREKKERFSLILESASTNQTSMYLCASLDRTFGKLFFGSGTQLSVL.

This clone has a handful of counts. The gene calls are TRBV18 and TRBJ1-2, with 7 bases identical to TRBD1. Germline CDR1 and CDR2: KGHSH and LQKENI. The CDR3 totals 13 residues. V shed 8 bases, J shed 2 bases, and the junction held 5 bases outside the gene matches. The CDR3 DNA reads as TGTGCCAGCGGGGACAGTCGGAACTATGGCTACACCTTC. Residues: CASGDSRNYGYTF.

The chain employs TRBV24-1 and TRBJ2-1; D may be TRBD2 (6 bases). V was cut by 4 bases and J by 9 bases, with 12 bases left in between. The germline V gene has CDR1 KGHDR and CDR2 SFDVKD. The CDR3 consists of 13 residues. The CDR3 nucleotides are TGTGCCACCAGTGAAGCTAGCGAACGTGAGCAGTTCTTC. It is translated as CATSEASEREQFF.

V usage is TRBV27 and J usage is TRBJ2-7, with 9 bases fitting TRBD1. J lost 7 bases, V lost 6 bases, and 10 bases had no gene match. The CDR3 is 14 amino acids. CDR1 and CDR2 (germline): MNHEY, SMNVEV (reference sequence). In DNA form, the CDR3 reads TGTGCCAGCAGGCGGACAGGGGAGAGGAGAGAGCAGTACTTC. Translation gives CASRRTGERREQYF.

This clone was observed a handful of times. The CDR3 nucleotides read TGTGCCAGCAGCTTCGGGACAGAGCTCTACGAGCAGTACTTC. Translating gives CASSFGTELYEQYF. The chain combines TRBV7-9 with TRBJ2-7; 7 bases agree with TRBD1. The length of the CDR3 is 14 residues. Germline-derived CDR1 and CDR2 are SEHNR and FQNEAQ (reference sequence). V trimming: 3 bases; J trimming: 3 bases; junction bases outside the gene matches: 5.

The chain links TRBV7-2 to TRBJ1-1, with D perhaps matching TRBD1 (6 bases). The CDR3 sequence is 16 residues long. V lost 4 bases and J 1 base, leaving 16 bases between the germline ends. Germline assignment: CDR1 SGHTA and CDR2 FQGNSA. CDR3 loop: CASSSPPRGTNTEAFF. In DNA, the CDR3 is TGTGCCAGCAGCTCACCCCCCAGGGGCACGAACACTGAAGCTTTCTTT.

This rearrangement joins TRBV18 to TRBJ2-3; the D gene is possibly TRBD1 (5 bases). The germline V gene has CDR1 KGHSH and CDR2 LQKENI. CDR3 length: 13 residues. The V end lost 4 bases, the J end lost 1 base, and 6 bases lay between the germline ends. This CDR3 is CASSQGGTDTQYF. CDR3 sequence (DNA): TGTGCCAGCTCACAAGGGGGCACAGATACGCAGTATTTT.